The next 32 T cell receptor beta chains were all read from a single sample in a study of T cell responses to AZD1222 COVID-19 vaccine. Here immunoSEQ multiplex PCR was the method, and the copy in TCRdb shows in-frame clones only, minus some. The profile covers about 190,000 clones, with around 92% appearing a single time and 1% to 1.5% taken by the ten largest. The material sequenced was peripheral blood, taken on day 0 of AZD1222 vaccination. The receptor source for this set is an adult in good health.

The gene calls are TRBV29-1 and TRBJ1-1, with D unresolved. Germline loops: CDR1 SQVTM, CDR2 ANQGSEA. V lost 5 bases to trimming and J lost 2 bases, with 9 bases between them. The CDR3 runs to 12 residues. The CDR3 nucleotides read TGCAGCGTTCACGGGATTAACACTGAAGCTTTCTTT. Encoded protein: CSVHGINTEAFF.

The chain is built from TRBV10-3 and TRBJ1-5; tentative D call: TRBD1 (5 bases). Germline CDR1 is ENHRY and CDR2 is SYGVKD. Trimming took 6 bases from V and 3 from J, leaving 9 bases between them. The CDR3 totals 13 residues. DNA of the CDR3: TGTGCCATCAGCGGGGCGATCAATCAGCCCCAGCATTTT. It codes for CAISGAINQPQHF.

For the CDR3, the DNA is TGTGCCAGCAGCCGCTCGGATCGGGGCACTAACTATGGCTACACCTTC. Protein: CASSRSDRGTNYGYTF. V and J are TRBV7-9 and TRBJ1-2, with a tentative D call TRBD1 (5 bases). CDR3 length equals 16 residues. Trimming cost V 5 bases and J 0 bases, with 16 bases left between them. Germline CDR1 reads SEHNR; CDR2 reads FQNEAQ (reference sequence).

DNA for the CDR3: TGTGCCAGTGGCACTCGGGGTCAGCCCCAGCATTTT. Residues: CASGTRGQPQHF. This rearrangement joins TRBV19 to TRBJ1-5; unclear D gene. Germline V CDR1 and CDR2: LNHDA, SQIVND (reference sequence). This CDR3 has 12 amino acids. Trimming pared 8 bases from V and 6 bases from J, leaving 11 bases between.

This clone was counted a few times. V and J are TRBV7-2 and TRBJ1-1, with 7 bases that match TRBD1. V lost 4 bases, J lost 1 base, and 6 bases stayed unmatched. The germline V gene encodes CDR1 SGHTA and CDR2 FQGNSA. This CDR3 has 15 residues. The CDR3 reads CASSSQDRSNTEAFF. As DNA, the CDR3 is TGTGCCAGCAGCTCCCAGGACAGGTCGAACACTGAAGCTTTCTTT.

The gene calls are TRBV7-9 and TRBJ1-4; no clear D. V lost 3 bases and J lost 4, with 9 bases in between. The CDR3 consists of 14 residues. Germline V lookup: CDR1 SEHNR, CDR2 FQNEAQ (reference sequence). The CDR3 loop reads CASSFLGRNEKLFF. CDR3 sequence (DNA): TGTGCCAGCAGCTTTCTGGGCCGTAATGAAAAACTGTTTTTT.

V and J are TRBV5-1 and TRBJ1-1; 7 bases map to TRBD1. The CDR3 totals 15 residues. Looked up from germline, CDR1 is SGHRS and CDR2 is YFSETQ. Trimming at V came to 0 bases and at J to 5 bases, leaving 7 bases not matched to a gene. CDR3: CASSLGGGGLTEAFF. CDR3 bases: TGCGCCAGCAGCTTGGGAGGGGGCGGGTTGACTGAAGCTTTCTTT.

The CDR3 is CAGGIWGLASYNEQFF. The CDR3 nucleotides read TGTGCCGGGGGGATTTGGGGACTAGCGTCCTACAATGAGCAGTTCTTC. The chain couples TRBV30 to TRBJ2-1; 10 bases map to TRBD2. Trimming at V came to 8 bases and at J to 1 base, leaving 11 bases not matched to a gene. Germline-derived CDR1 and CDR2 are GTSNPN and SVGIG (reference sequence). CDR3 size: 16 residues.

The V call is TRBV14, the J call TRBJ2-2, with D unresolved. The CDR3 spans 11 residues. Germline CDR1 is SGHDN and CDR2 is FVKESK. Trimming removed 2 bases at V and 7 bases at J, with 2 bases between. The CDR3 region has the DNA TGTGCCAGCAGCCAACTCGGGGAGCTGTTTTTT. The encoded protein is CASSQLGELFF.

CDR3 amino acids: CASSPQPAGSYNEQFF. In DNA, the CDR3 is TGTGCCAGCAGCCCCCAGCCAGCGGGCTCCTACAATGAGCAGTTCTTC. The chain joins TRBV7-6 to TRBJ2-1, with D possibly matching TRBD2 (6 bases). V dropped 5 bases and J dropped 0 bases, with 14 bases sitting between them. The CDR3 spans 16 residues. Germline values: CDR1 SGHVS, CDR2 FNYEAQ. Full variable domain (outside the CDR3, taken from reference TRBV7-6 and TRBJ2-1): GAGVSQSPRYKVTKRGQDVALRCDPISGHVSLYWYRQALGQGPEFLTYFNYEAQQDKSGLPNDRFSAERPEGSISTLTIQRTEQRDSAMYRCASSPQPAGSYNEQFFGPGTRLTVL.

The chain recombines TRBV23-1 with TRBJ1-1; 11 bases match TRBD1. TRBV23-1 is labeled an ORF, and its function is uncertain. The CDR3 is made up of 15 amino acids. J gave up 5 bases and V 4 bases, and 6 bases lay outside the gene matches. Here the CDR3 reads CASSLGTGGKTEAFF. In DNA, the CDR3 is TGCGCCAGCAGTCTCGGGACAGGGGGGAAGACTGAAGCTTTCTTT.

The chain uses TRBV5-5 and TRBJ1-1, with a tentative D call TRBD1 (5 bases). CDR1 and CDR2 (germline): SGHKS, YYEKEE (reference sequence). Trimming removed 6 bases at V and 6 bases at J, with 24 bases between. The CDR3 has 16 residues. The CDR3 spells CASIERAGLPGPEAFF. The CDR3 DNA is TGTGCCAGCATCGAGCGGGCCGGACTCCCGGGACCTGAAGCTTTCTTT.

The chain couples TRBV19 to TRBJ1-2, with 8 bases that match TRBD1. V dropped 5 bases and J dropped 4; count of bases not matched to a gene: 12. From germline, CDR1 is LNHDA and CDR2 SQIVND (reference sequence). The CDR3 is made up of 16 amino acids. The CDR3 DNA reads TGTGCCAGTAGTGGACAGGGCGCGTTTCGAGGCTATGGCTACACCTTC. It translates to CASSGQGAFRGYGYTF.

This chain uses TRBV7-9 with TRBJ1-6; 8 bases fit TRBD1. Germline values: CDR1 SEHNR, CDR2 FQNEAQ (reference sequence). The V gene end was trimmed by 5 bases and the J gene end by 7 bases; junction bases not matched to a gene: 7. The CDR3 length is 15 residues. CDR3 amino acids: CASSPGQGKNSPLHF. DNA of the CDR3: TGTGCCAGCAGCCCCGGACAGGGAAAGAATTCACCCCTCCACTTT.

The rearrangement links TRBV28 to TRBJ2-7; D tentatively fits TRBD1 or TRBD2 (5 bases each). V dropped 7 bases and J dropped 2 bases, with 12 bases sitting between them. This CDR3 comprises 13 residues. Germline CDR1 reads MDHEN; CDR2 reads SYDVKM. The CDR3 protein is CASMGTDAYEQYF. CDR3 bases: TGTGCCAGCATGGGGACGGATGCCTACGAGCAGTACTTC.

The rearrangement links TRBV11-2 to TRBJ2-7, with D unresolved. CDR1 and CDR2 (germline): SGHAT, FQNNGV. The CDR3 totals 13 residues. V was trimmed by 5 bases and J by 3 bases, leaving 11 bases between them. DNA for the CDR3: TGTGCCAGCAGCCCTCGACCCAGCTACGAGCAGTACTTC. This gives the protein CASSPRPSYEQYF.

The gene calls are TRBV5-5 and TRBJ1-6, with D tentatively TRBD1 (5 bases). This CDR3 has 14 residues. From germline, CDR1 is SGHKS and CDR2 YYEKEE (reference sequence). Deletions cut 4 bases from V and 9 bases from J, with 14 bases between. CDR3 nucleotide sequence: TGTGCCAGCAGCGGCCCACGGGGGACTTCACCCCTCCACTTT. It specifies CASSGPRGTSPLHF.

J is TRBJ2-7 and V is TRBV9, with 7 bases fitting TRBD1. J was trimmed by 3 bases and V by 2 bases; bases with no gene match: 8. Germline V gives CDR1 SGDLS, CDR2 YYNGEE. The CDR3 runs 15 residues. CDR3 protein: CASSVQAGGSYEQYF. CDR3 in DNA: TGTGCCAGCAGCGTTCAGGCAGGGGGAAGCTACGAGCAGTACTTC.

V gene TRBV5-4 combines with J gene TRBJ2-1; D uncertain. Trimming removed 0 bases at V and 3 bases at J, with 7 bases between. This CDR3 comprises 14 residues. From germline, CDR1 is SGHNT and CDR2 YYREEE (reference sequence). CDR3 loop: CASSLVGFYNEQFF. The CDR3 DNA follows: TGTGCCAGCAGCTTGGTGGGGTTCTACAATGAGCAGTTCTTC.

The chain couples TRBV10-3 to TRBJ1-5; D gene ambiguous. The length of the CDR3 is 13 residues. V shed 2 bases and J shed 3 bases, with 5 bases lying between them. Germline values: CDR1 ENHRY, CDR2 SYGVKD. CDR3 loop: CAISEVANQPQHF. CDR3 coding DNA: TGTGCCATCAGTGAGGTAGCCAATCAGCCCCAGCATTTT.

This chain connects TRBV3-1 (or the pseudogene TRBV3-2) to TRBJ1-5; no firm D call. Germline V CDR1 and CDR2: LGHDT, YNNKEL (reference sequence). The CDR3 sequence is 14 residues long. V lost 0 bases and J 7 bases, leaving 10 bases between the germline ends. DNA of the CDR3: TGTGCCAGCAGCCAAGAGGGAAGTTGGCAGCCCCAGCATTTT. Protein product: CASSQEGSWQPQHF.

J is TRBJ2-5 and V is TRBV11-2; D perhaps matches TRBD1 (7 bases). Trimming left V 4 bases short and J 1 base short, with 19 bases between. Germline values: CDR1 SGHAT, CDR2 FQNNGV. The CDR3 consists of 17 residues. CDR3 protein: CASSSGVAGGFQETQYF. Written as DNA, the CDR3 is TGTGCCAGCAGCTCGGGGGTGGCAGGGGGATTCCAAGAGACCCAGTACTTC.

The chain recombines TRBV6-5 with TRBJ1-6; 7 bases fit TRBD1. The germline V gene encodes CDR1 MNHEY and CDR2 SVGAGI. The CDR3 runs 15 residues. J gave up 1 base and V 6 bases, and 3 bases lay outside the gene matches. This CDR3 is CASRGTDSYNSPLHF. The CDR3 nucleotides read TGTGCCAGCAGGGGGACAGATTCCTATAATTCACCCCTCCACTTT.

This clone was detected a few times. The J gene is TRBJ1-1, the V gene TRBV12-5; TRBD1 might be the D (5 bases). The CDR3 is made up of 20 amino acids. Germline V lookup: CDR1 LGHNT, CDR2 FRNRAP. V was shortened by 0 bases and J by 0 bases, with 23 bases between the two germline ends. CDR3 DNA: TGTGCTAGTGGTTTGGTACCTCCAGGGACGCCCGAAGGTTTGAACACTGAAGCTTTCTTT. Its translation is CASGLVPPGTPEGLNTEAFF.

The rearrangement uses TRBV30 and TRBJ2-7; D possibly corresponds to TRBD2 (6 bases). There are 15 residues in the CDR3. The germline V gene encodes CDR1 GTSNPN and CDR2 SVGIG (reference sequence). Deletions cut 7 bases from V and 3 bases from J, with 22 bases between. This CDR3 is CASTGLLGGVYEQYF. The DNA of the CDR3 is TGTGCCTCCACCGGACTACTAGGTGGAGTCTACGAGCAGTACTTC.

The rearrangement uses TRBV7-6 and TRBJ2-3; 14 nucleotides agree with TRBD2. The CDR3 loop spans 16 amino acids. The J segment lost 7 bases and the V segment lost 4 bases, leaving 7 bases of the junction unmatched. Germline CDR1 reads SGHVS; CDR2 reads FNYEAQ. Here the CDR3 reads CASSSGLAGGAYTQYF. CDR3 bases: TGTGCCAGCAGCTCCGGACTAGCGGGGGGCGCGTATACGCAGTATTTT.

This rearrangement joins TRBV28 to TRBJ1-5; no clear D gene. The V end lost 6 bases, the J end lost 7 bases, and 10 bases lay between the germline ends. Germline CDR1 MDHEN, CDR2 SYDVKM. The CDR3 runs 12 residues. CDR3 DNA sequence: TGTGCCAGCAGCTGGCGGAGGCAGCCCCAGCATTTT. It specifies CASSWRRQPQHF.

A few counts support this clone. The chain joins TRBV7-2 to TRBJ1-5; D remains unclear. V lost 1 base and J lost 6, with 7 bases in between. The CDR3 is 13 amino acids. The germline V gene encodes CDR1 SGHTA and CDR2 FQGNSA. The CDR3 nucleotides read TGTGCCAGCAGCTTAGGGTGGGCTCAGCCCCAGCATTTT. Its protein product is CASSLGWAQPQHF.

CDR3 sequence (DNA): TGTGCCAGCAGTTTGTACAGGGGGAATTCACCCCTCCACTTT. Translating it yields CASSLYRGNSPLHF. The chain links TRBV6-2 or TRBV6-3 to TRBJ1-6; 8 bases match TRBD1. The germline gives CDR1 MNHEY, CDR2 SVGEGT. The CDR3 runs 14 residues. V lost 4 bases to trimming and J lost 7 bases; unmatched junction nucleotides: 3.

The chain links TRBV6-6 to TRBJ2-2, with D perhaps TRBD1 (5 bases). Trimming removed 7 bases at V and 4 bases at J, with 16 bases between. Germline V gene sequence: CDR1 MNHNY, CDR2 SVGAGI (reference sequence). The CDR3 runs 15 residues. As DNA, the CDR3 is TGTGCCAGCACAAACTTTCAGGGTGGCACCGGGGAGCTGTTTTTT. Its translation is CASTNFQGGTGELFF.

The CDR3 DNA sequence: TGTGCCAGCAGCTTAGAAGGGAATGGGTATGGCTACACCTTC. It encodes CASSLEGNGYGYTF. The genes are TRBV7-6 and TRBJ1-2, with no clear D. The CDR3 has 14 amino acids. CDR1 and CDR2 (germline): SGHVS, FNYEAQ. V shed 1 base and J shed 5 bases, with 11 bases lying between them.

This clone appeared once. This chain joins TRBV6-5 and TRBJ2-5; tentative D call: TRBD2 (7 bases). The CDR3 is 14 residues long. Trimming cost V 7 bases and J 5 bases, with 17 bases left between them. Germline-derived CDR1 and CDR2 are MNHEY and SVGAGI. The CDR3 nucleotides are TGTGCCAGCACCCTGGGGGGGGGCCGGGAGACCCAGTACTTC. Amino acid sequence: CASTLGGGRETQYF.